This T cell receptor (beta chain) was profiled in a study of T-cell reconstitution after alpha-beta-depleted transplantation in children. Overall study findings and caveats: Among T cells one year after transplant, newly produced cells accounted for most counts and diversity. High day-60 TCRbeta diversity in some patients came from surviving recipient T cells and thymic progenitors.

Unique molecular identifiers were used to barcode this TCRbeta library. In TCRdb, the PCR reads were re-called with MiXCR into one record per CDR3 protein. The profile shows around 450,000 distinct CDR3 sequences, about a sixth of them singletons. As regards this clonotype: Its antigen is as yet unknown.

The receptor was isolated from a boy under two years old who had a stem cell transplant for Wiskott-Aldrich syndrome, so the T cells may come from the graft donor. The material was PBMCs, mostly from graft donor cells, obtained 360 days after TCRalphabeta/CD19-depleted stem cell transplant.

The CDR3 DNA follows: TGTGCCAGCATCGGAAGAACAGGGGGCGCGAGGAATGAGCAGTTCTTC. Translation gives CASIGRTGGARNEQFF. The chain combines TRBV9 with TRBJ2-1; 9 positions agree with TRBD1. Germline CDR1 is SGDLS and CDR2 is YYNGEE. CDR3 length: 16 residues. V lost 6 bases and J lost 7; bases outside the gene matches: 14.